One sample yielded the 30 T cell receptor beta chains listed below, sequenced in a study of OX40 agonist ivuxolimab in advanced cancers. Method: immunoSEQ multiplex PCR; TCRdb's copy keeps in-frame clones and lacks some. Of some 70,000 clones in the sample, approximately 87% were seen once. The sample here was CD4+ or CD8+ T cells sorted from blood, taken in a trial of the OX40 agonist ivuxolimab. These receptors were obtained from an adult with an advanced solid tumor such as melanoma, head and neck, liver or kidney cancer.

The rearrangement links TRBV14 to TRBJ2-2; no clear D gene. The germline gives CDR1 SGHDN, CDR2 FVKESK. The CDR3 spans 15 residues. V was shortened by 0 bases and J by 1 base, with 6 bases between the two germline ends. CDR3 nucleotide sequence: TGTGCCAGCAGCCAAGAAGTGTGGAACACCGGGGAGCTGTTTTTT. Translating it yields CASSQEVWNTGELFF.

The rearrangement links TRBV19 to TRBJ2-1; D perhaps matches TRBD2 (5 bases). The germline V and J ends were trimmed by 3 bases and 1 base, with 13 bases remaining between them. CDR1 and CDR2 (germline): LNHDA, SQIVND (reference sequence). This CDR3 contains 16 residues. The CDR3 loop is CASSISAVLSYNEQFF. DNA of the CDR3: TGTGCCAGTAGTATCTCAGCGGTCCTTTCCTACAATGAGCAGTTCTTC. The variable domain in full, completed from reference TRBV19 and TRBJ2-1, reads DGGITQSPKYLFRKEGQNVTLSCEQNLNHDAMYWYRQDPGQGLRLIYYSQIVNDFQKGDIAEGYSVSREKKESFPLTVTSAQKNPTAFYLCASSISAVLSYNEQFFGPGTRLTVL.

The chain recombines TRBV27 with TRBJ2-7, with D perhaps TRBD2 (7 bases). V was cut by 6 bases and J by 7 bases, with 16 bases left in between. Germline V CDR1 and CDR2: MNHEY, SMNVEV (reference sequence). The CDR3 is 13 residues long. This CDR3 is CASRRGGLGEQYF. The CDR3 coding sequence is TGTGCCAGCAGGAGGGGGGGGCTCGGGGAGCAGTACTTC.

This chain uses TRBV10-3 with TRBJ2-3; D is perhaps TRBD1 (5 bases). The CDR3 is made up of 15 amino acids. V lost 4 bases and J 1 base, leaving 12 bases between the germline ends. Germline values: CDR1 ENHRY, CDR2 SYGVKD. Written as DNA, the CDR3 is TGTGCCATCAGTGGGGGCCTGAGAGGCACAGATACGCAGTATTTT. Its protein product is CAISGGLRGTDTQYF.

The V and J genes are TRBV4-1 and TRBJ1-5, with D tentatively TRBD1 (5 bases). Trimming shortened V by 1 base and J by 7 bases, and 17 bases separated the two germline ends. Germline V gene sequence: CDR1 MGHRA, CDR2 YSYEKL. There are 16 residues in the CDR3. The CDR3: CASSQVRGEAWQPQHF. CDR3 bases: TGCGCCAGCAGCCAAGTACGGGGGGAGGCATGGCAGCCCCAGCATTTT.

V gene TRBV7-8 combines with J gene TRBJ2-2, with D maybe TRBD2 (6 bases). There are 16 residues in the CDR3. Trimming removed 0 bases from V and 2 bases from J, with 10 bases in between. Germline-derived CDR1 and CDR2 are SGHVS and FQNEAQ. The CDR3 DNA follows: TGTGCCAGCAGCTTAGCCCAGGGAGGTAACACCGGGGAGCTGTTTTTT. Translated: CASSLAQGGNTGELFF.

The table lists this clone with a count of one. The chain carries TRBV7-9 and TRBJ2-1; TRBD1 matches 8 bases. Germline CDR1 and CDR2: SEHNR and FQNEAQ (reference sequence). The CDR3 is 16 amino acids. V shed 0 bases and J 2 bases; nucleotides not matched to a gene: 3. Here the CDR3 reads CASSLAGQGAYNEQFF. The CDR3 coding sequence is TGTGCCAGCAGCTTAGCTGGACAGGGCGCCTACAATGAGCAGTTCTTC.

This chain joins TRBV9 and TRBJ1-3; D unclear. The CDR3 totals 17 residues. Germline V gene lookup returns CDR1 SGDLS and CDR2 YYNGEE. V lost 0 bases and J 0 bases, leaving 13 bases between the germline ends. CDR3 sequence reads: CASSVATSKSSGNTIYF. The DNA of the CDR3 is TGTGCCAGCAGCGTAGCCACCTCCAAGAGCTCTGGAAACACCATATATTTT.

The chain carries TRBV19 and TRBJ2-3; 11 bases map to TRBD2. The trim removed 7 bases at V and 0 bases at J, leaving 9 bases unmatched. The germline V gene encodes CDR1 LNHDA and CDR2 SQIVND (reference sequence). The CDR3 contains 17 residues. The CDR3 here is CASKYSGRGASTDTQYF. CDR3 in DNA: TGTGCCAGTAAATATAGCGGGAGGGGTGCTAGCACAGATACGCAGTATTTT.

The CDR3 bases are TGTGCCAGCAGCGTTACTCGATCCCAAGAGACCCAGTACTTC. Its translation is CASSVTRSQETQYF. This chain connects TRBV2 to TRBJ2-5; D is uncertain. The CDR3 loop spans 14 amino acids. The V end was cut by 6 bases, the J end by 1 base, with 12 bases between. Germline loops: CDR1 SNHLY, CDR2 FYNNEI. The full variable domain, in which reference TRBV2 and TRBJ2-5 provide the parts outside the CDR3, is EPEVTQTPSHQVTQMGQEVILRCVPISNHLYFYWYRQILGQKVEFLVSFYNNEISEKSEIFDDQFSVERPDGSNFTLKIRSTKLEDSAMYFCASSVTRSQETQYFGPGTRLLVL.

The genes are TRBV7-7 and TRBJ1-4; D gene uncertain. Trimming left V 1 base short and J 5 bases short, with 11 bases between. The germline CDR1 and CDR2 sequences are SSHAT and FNYEAQ (reference sequence). CDR3 length equals 15 residues. CDR3 nucleotide sequence: TGTGCCAGCAGCTTAGGTCTTGGGGTGAATGAAAAACTGTTTTTT. The encoded protein is CASSLGLGVNEKLFF. Variable domain in full (rest from reference TRBV7-7 and TRBJ1-4): GAGVSQSPRYKVTKRGQDVTLRCDPISSHATLYWYQQALGQGPEFLTYFNYEAQPDKSGLPSDRFSAERPEGSISTLTIQRTEQRDSAMYRCASSLGLGVNEKLFFGSGTQLSVL.

This rearrangement joins TRBV7-2 to TRBJ2-3; 10 bases are a match to TRBD1. CDR3 length equals 16 residues. The germline gives CDR1 SGHTA, CDR2 FQGNSA. The trim removed 2 bases at V and 1 base at J, leaving 3 bases unmatched. The CDR3 loop reads CASSLKGTGGTDTQYF. The CDR3 bases are TGTGCCAGCAGCTTAAAGGGGACAGGGGGCACAGATACGCAGTATTTT.

This sequence joins TRBV7-2 and TRBJ2-7, with 7 bases fitting TRBD1. CDR3 length: 14 amino acids. The J segment lost 4 bases and the V segment lost 5 bases, leaving 8 bases of the junction unmatched. Germline loops: CDR1 SGHTA, CDR2 FQGNSA. The CDR3 loop is CASSNRDRIYEQYF. The CDR3 DNA reads as TGTGCCAGCAGCAACCGGGACAGAATTTACGAGCAGTACTTC.

This clone was detected once. The chain has TRBV28 and TRBJ2-4; 9 bases are shared with TRBD2. The CDR3 loop spans 14 amino acids. Trimming took 4 bases from V and 11 from J; bases not matched to a gene: 9. Germline CDR1 MDHEN, CDR2 SYDVKM. The CDR3 sequence: CASSSKGTSRFQYF. The CDR3 DNA reads TGTGCCAGCAGTTCAAAAGGGACTAGCCGTTTTCAGTACTTC.

The chain couples TRBV6-5 to TRBJ2-7; 10 bases map to TRBD2. V was clipped by 6 bases and J by 5 bases; unmatched bases: 7. The CDR3 has 14 residues. Per the germline V gene, CDR1 is MNHEY and CDR2 is SVGAGI. DNA for the CDR3: TGTGCCAGCAGGAGCGGGAGGGCCATCGACGAGCAGTACTTC. Translated: CASRSGRAIDEQYF.

The chain has TRBV10-3 and TRBJ2-5, with 10 nucleotides matching TRBD2. Germline CDR1 ENHRY, CDR2 SYGVKD. The V segment lost 6 bases and the J segment 4 bases; nucleotides outside the gene matches: 8. The CDR3 is 15 residues long. The CDR3 DNA is TGTGCCATCAGCCCCGGACTAGCGGCCTCAGAGACCCAGTACTTC. Translated: CAISPGLAASETQYF.

The chain has TRBV7-2 and TRBJ1-4; D gene unclear. Germline-derived CDR1 and CDR2 are SGHTA and FQGNSA. The CDR3 has 12 residues. Trimming removed 5 bases from V and 8 bases from J, with 9 bases in between. The CDR3 loop is CASSPRREKLFF. The CDR3 DNA follows: TGTGCCAGCAGCCCCCGGAGAGAAAAACTGTTTTTT. The variable domain in full, with the rest retrieved from reference TRBV7-2 and TRBJ1-4, is GAGVSQSPSNKVTEKGKDVELRCDPISGHTALYWYRQSLGQGLEFLIYFQGNSAPDKSGLPSDRFSAERTGGSVSTLTIQRTQQEDSAVYLCASSPRREKLFFGSGTQLSVL.

This sequence joins TRBV2 and TRBJ1-2; TRBD1 matches 7 bases. The germline V gene has CDR1 SNHLY and CDR2 FYNNEI. The CDR3 totals 16 residues. J lost 1 base, V lost 6 bases, and 11 bases had no gene match. CDR3 loop: CASRRVGGGSNYGYTF. The CDR3 coding sequence is TGTGCCAGCAGACGAGTCGGAGGGGGCAGTAACTATGGCTACACCTTC.

The chain combines TRBV5-5 with TRBJ2-7; TRBD1 matches 7 bases. This CDR3 is built from 17 residues. V lost 0 bases, J lost 0 bases, and 9 bases stayed unmatched. Germline loops: CDR1 SGHKS, CDR2 YYEKEE (reference sequence). The CDR3 bases are TGTGCCAGCAGCTTGGGAGGGACAGCGAGGAGCTCCTACGAGCAGTACTTC. Translated: CASSLGGTARSSYEQYF.

The chain combines TRBV18 with TRBJ2-7; a possible D gene is TRBD1 (6 bases). There are 15 residues in the CDR3. The germline V gene has CDR1 KGHSH and CDR2 LQKENI. The V end was cut by 2 bases, the J end by 2 bases, with 13 bases between. The CDR3 DNA reads as TGTGCCAGCTCACCAATTGGGACATCAACCTACGAGCAGTACTTC. It codes for CASSPIGTSTYEQYF.

The chain has TRBV7-2 and TRBJ2-1, with D maybe TRBD2 (5 bases). Germline CDR1 and CDR2: SGHTA and FQGNSA. Deletions cut 5 bases from V and 8 bases from J, with 10 bases between. The CDR3 spans 12 residues. Written as DNA, the CDR3 is TGTGCCAGCAGCCTGACGGGATATGAGCAGTTCTTC. Encoded protein: CASSLTGYEQFF.

The chain couples TRBV5-3 to TRBJ2-7, with a weak D call TRBD1 (6 bases). TRBV5-3 counts as an open reading frame of uncertain function. V gave up 1 base and J gave up 3 bases, with 17 bases separating them. The CDR3 runs 16 residues. CDR3: CARSLSPDRKVYEQYF. The CDR3 bases are TGTGCCAGAAGCTTGAGTCCGGACAGAAAGGTCTACGAGCAGTACTTC.

The chain uses TRBV6-6 and TRBJ2-2, with a possible D match to TRBD1 (5 bases). The germline V gene encodes CDR1 MNHNY and CDR2 SVGAGI (reference sequence). The CDR3 is 14 residues long. The V end was cut by 4 bases, the J end by 7 bases, with 13 bases between. Written as DNA, the CDR3 is TGTGCCAGCAGTTTGGCAGGGTCTTACGGGGAGCTGTTTTTT. It is translated as CASSLAGSYGELFF.

This clone was recorded once. The chain links TRBV7-2 to TRBJ2-1; 10 bases match TRBD2. The CDR3 consists of 15 residues. With 5 bases clipped from V and 3 bases from J, the junction kept 4 bases outside the gene matches. Germline V lookup: CDR1 SGHTA, CDR2 FQGNSA. CDR3 nucleotide sequence: TGTGCCAGCAGCCCTGGGACTAGCGACTACAATGAGCAGTTCTTC. It is translated as CASSPGTSDYNEQFF.

The chain employs TRBV27 and TRBJ2-7, with unresolved D. This CDR3 is built from 12 residues. CDR1 and CDR2 (germline): MNHEY, SMNVEV (reference sequence). V was pared by 8 bases and J by 2 bases, with 10 bases between. CDR3 sequence: CASLSTAYEQYF. The CDR3 DNA reads TGTGCCAGCTTGAGCACAGCCTACGAGCAGTACTTC.

In DNA form, the CDR3 reads TGTGCCAGCAGCTCGCCGCGGGGGATGGGCGAGACCCAGTACTTC. Its protein is CASSSPRGMGETQYF. The V and J genes are TRBV28 and TRBJ2-5; 7 bases align to TRBD2. CDR1 and CDR2 from the germline V gene are MDHEN and SYDVKM. The CDR3 is 15 residues long. J gave up 5 bases and V 6 bases, and 12 bases lay outside the gene matches.

V gene TRBV20-1 combines with J gene TRBJ2-7; the match to TRBD1 covers 8 bases. There are 11 residues in the CDR3. With V trimmed by 5 bases and J by 7 bases, 4 bases remained unmatched. CDR1 is DFQATT and CDR2 is SNEGSKA in the germline V gene (reference sequence). The CDR3 bases are TGCAGTGCTTCGGACAGGGTGGAGCAGTACTTC. This encodes CSASDRVEQYF.

The chain uses TRBV5-1 and TRBJ2-1; D is unresolved. The CDR3 is 15 amino acids. Germline values: CDR1 SGHRS, CDR2 YFSETQ. V gave up 4 bases and J gave up 0 bases, with 11 bases separating them. In nucleotides, the CDR3 is TGCGCCAGCAGCCCCGAACTGCCCTCCTACAATGAGCAGTTCTTC. Protein sequence: CASSPELPSYNEQFF.

This clone was detected only once. The CDR3 DNA follows: TGTGCCAGCAGCCTACTCGGGGCGGCGGGCGGCAATCAGCCCCAGCATTTT. Translated, it gives CASSLLGAAGGNQPQHF. The chain uses TRBV5-5 and TRBJ1-5; tentatively, D is TRBD1 (5 bases). V shed 4 bases and J shed 2 bases, with 19 bases lying between them. CDR3 length equals 17 residues. Germline-derived CDR1 and CDR2 are SGHKS and YYEKEE (reference sequence).

V gene TRBV10-3 combines with J gene TRBJ1-5; the D is unclear. This CDR3 is built from 13 residues. Trimming took 4 bases from V and 5 from J, leaving 9 bases between them. Germline V CDR1 and CDR2: ENHRY, SYGVKD. The CDR3 DNA sequence: TGTGCCATCAGTGGAGCATTTGATCAGCCCCAGCATTTT. This sequence encodes CAISGAFDQPQHF.